Following are 24 T cell receptor beta chains from one sample sequenced in a study of cytomegalovirus exposure and HLA in healthy donors. With 60 Vbeta and 13 Jbeta primers, the PCR was carried out. The table came from immunoSEQ multiplex PCR; TCRdb's copy has only in-frame clones and leaves some out. The sample has 78,000 or so clones, approximately 62% seen once. The sequencing sample was made of PBMCs. These receptors were collected from a male donor in good health and CMV-seropositive.

This clone was counted a few times. This sequence joins TRBV6-4 and TRBJ1-4; D uncertain. The germline CDR1 and CDR2 sequences are MRHNA and SNTAGT. CDR3 length equals 11 residues. V was cut by 6 bases and J by 7 bases, with 6 bases left in between. DNA of the CDR3: TGTGCCAGCAGGCCGAGTGAAAAACTGTTTTTT. This translates into CASRPSEKLFF.

The rearrangement uses TRBV6-1 and TRBJ1-1; 8 bases line up with TRBD1. The V gene end was trimmed by 7 bases and the J gene end by 4 bases; junction bases not matched to a gene: 2. The CDR3 length is 12 residues. From germline, CDR1 is MNHNS and CDR2 SASEGT. The CDR3 nucleotides read TGTGCCAGCACAGGGGGCGGCACTGAAGCTTTCTTT. Amino acid sequence: CASTGGGTEAFF.

This clone has a single count. V and J are TRBV9 and TRBJ1-1; the match to TRBD1 covers 8 bases. The CDR3 totals 13 residues. Germline V gene lookup returns CDR1 SGDLS and CDR2 YYNGEE. V trimming: 2 bases; J trimming: 4 bases; junction bases outside the gene matches: 1. The CDR3 here is CASSVTGGTEAFF. The CDR3 bases are TGTGCCAGCAGCGTCACAGGGGGCACTGAAGCTTTCTTT. The entire variable domain, with the rest obtained from reference TRBV9 and TRBJ1-1, is as follows: DSGVTQTPKHLITATGQRVTLRCSPRSGDLSVYWYQQSLDQGLQFLIQYYNGEERAKGNILERFSAQQFPDLHSELNLSSLELGDSALYFCASSVTGGTEAFFGQGTRLTVV.

This rearrangement joins TRBV5-1 to TRBJ2-7; 11 bases agree with TRBD2. The trim removed 4 bases at V and 4 bases at J, leaving 7 bases unmatched. The germline gives CDR1 SGHRS, CDR2 YFSETQ. This CDR3 has 15 amino acids. Written as DNA, the CDR3 is TGCGCCAGCAGCGCTCCTAGCGGGGGGTCTTACGAGCAGTACTTC. Translation gives CASSAPSGGSYEQYF.

The chain has TRBV5-1 and TRBJ2-7; 7 bases align to TRBD2. The CDR3 totals 15 residues. V was pared by 1 base and J by 6 bases, with 10 bases of the junction left unmatched. Germline assignment: CDR1 SGHRS and CDR2 YFSETQ. DNA for the CDR3: TGCGCCAGCAGCTTGAATCGGGAGGTCTTCTTCGAGCAGTACTTC. This translates into CASSLNREVFFEQYF.

The genes are TRBV19 and TRBJ1-5; weak D call: TRBD1 (5 bases). This CDR3 is 14 amino acids long. Trimming shortened V by 6 bases and J by 0 bases, and 9 bases separated the two germline ends. Germline CDR1 reads LNHDA; CDR2 reads SQIVND (reference sequence). For the CDR3, the DNA is TGTGCCAGTAGCGGGGGGATTAGCAATCAGCCCCAGCATTTT. The encoded protein is CASSGGISNQPQHF.

The V and J genes are TRBV5-1 and TRBJ2-7; a weak D match, TRBD1 (6 bases). Germline V gives CDR1 SGHRS, CDR2 YFSETQ. Trimming cost V 1 base and J 5 bases, with 13 bases left between them. The CDR3 sequence is 14 residues long. CDR3 bases: TGCGCCAGCAGCTTGAAGGACAGCATCAACGAGCAGTACTTC. Translating it yields CASSLKDSINEQYF. Full variable domain (rest looked up from reference TRBV5-1 and TRBJ2-7): KAGVTQTPRYLIKTRGQQVTLSCSPISGHRSVSWYQQTPGQGLQFLFEYFSETQRNKGNFPGRFSGRQFSNSRSEMNVSTLELGDSALYLCASSLKDSINEQYFGPGTRLTVT.

The chain uses TRBV27 and TRBJ2-7; the match to TRBD2 covers 13 bases. CDR1 and CDR2 from the germline V gene are MNHEY and SMNVEV (reference sequence). V was pared by 3 bases and J by 1 base, with 3 bases of the junction left unmatched. CDR3 length: 16 amino acids. CDR3 coding DNA: TGTGCCAGCAGTTTCGGACTAGCGGGGGCATCCTACGAGCAGTACTTC. Translating it yields CASSFGLAGASYEQYF.

The rearrangement joins TRBV5-1 to TRBJ2-2, with TRBD1 matching 8 bases. V lost 1 base to trimming and J lost 6 bases; unmatched junction nucleotides: 8. This CDR3 spans 16 amino acids. The V gene's germline CDR1 is SGHRS and CDR2 YFSETQ. The CDR3 loop is CASSLNADRAAGELFF. In DNA, the CDR3 is TGCGCCAGCAGCTTGAATGCGGACAGGGCGGCCGGGGAGCTGTTTTTT.

The rearrangement joins TRBV15 to TRBJ1-6; D remains ambiguous. The germline gives CDR1 LNHNV, CDR2 YYDKDF (reference sequence). The CDR3 has 13 residues. The V end was cut by 7 bases, the J end by 6 bases, with 10 bases between. The CDR3 region is CATKQAINSPLHF. The CDR3 region has the DNA TGTGCCACCAAGCAGGCGATTAATTCACCCCTCCACTTT.

This chain connects TRBV4-2 to TRBJ2-5; tentative D call: TRBD2 (6 bases). Trimming left V 1 base short and J 4 bases short, with 10 bases between. The CDR3 has 14 residues. Germline V gene data show CDR1 as LGHNA and CDR2 as YNFKEQ. The DNA of the CDR3 is TGTGCCAGCAGCCAAGCGGGGGTGGGAGAGACCCAGTACTTC. Its protein is CASSQAGVGETQYF.

The chain carries TRBV7-3 and TRBJ2-3; D not certain. V was clipped by 2 bases and J by 0 bases, with 9 bases between them. The CDR3 is made up of 15 amino acids. The germline V gene has CDR1 SGHTA and CDR2 FQGTGA. CDR3 DNA sequence: TGTGCCAGCAGCTTATTGGCGGCCAGCACAGATACGCAGTATTTT. Translating it yields CASSLLAASTDTQYF. Together with reference TRBV7-3 and TRBJ2-3, the CDR3 gives the full variable domain: GAGVSQTPSNKVTEKGKYVELRCDPISGHTALYWYRQSLGQGPEFLIYFQGTGAADDSGLPNDRFFAVRPEGSVSTLKIQRTERGDSAVYLCASSLLAASTDTQYFGPGTRLTVL.

This clone came up once. The chain carries TRBV15 and TRBJ1-4; maybe TRBD1 (5 bases). The CDR3 has 14 residues. Germline CDR1 is LNHNV and CDR2 is YYDKDF (reference sequence). V lost 0 bases, J lost 8 bases, and 10 bases lay in between. CDR3 nucleotides: TGTGCCACCAGCAGAGATGATGGGGGGGAAAAACTGTTTTTT. Translation: CATSRDDGGEKLFF.

This clone was observed a handful of times. V is TRBV19 and J is TRBJ1-6; D ambiguous. This CDR3 contains 14 residues. With 3 bases removed from V and 6 bases from J, the gap between germline ends came to 9 bases. CDR1 LNHDA and CDR2 SQIVND come from the germline V gene (reference sequence). In nucleotides, the CDR3 is TGTGCCAGTAGTATGGTCAGGCTTAATTCACCCCTCCACTTT. It translates to CASSMVRLNSPLHF.

A single count supports this clone. This chain links TRBV7-3 with TRBJ2-2; TRBD1 might be the D (6 bases). The V gene's germline CDR1 is SGHTA and CDR2 FQGTGA. Trimming stripped 4 bases from V and 6 bases from J, with 12 bases between. This CDR3 is built from 14 residues. This CDR3 is CASSSRQGSGELFF. In DNA form, the CDR3 reads TGTGCCAGCAGCTCACGCCAGGGGTCCGGGGAGCTGTTTTTT.

The chain uses TRBV29-1 and TRBJ2-5; TRBD1 matches at 7 bases. The CDR3 is 13 residues long. In germline, CDR1 is SQVTM, CDR2 ANQGSEA. V dropped 5 bases and J dropped 5; count of bases not matched to a gene: 8. CDR3 coding DNA: TGCAGCGTTCAAAGGTACAGGGGTGAGACCCAGTACTTC. Its translation is CSVQRYRGETQYF.

This sequence joins TRBV27 and TRBJ1-2; D is uncertain. The CDR3 has 14 amino acids. V shed 8 bases and J shed 3 bases, with 16 bases lying between them. CDR1 is MNHEY, CDR2 SMNVEV, per germline (reference sequence). The CDR3 sequence: CASRPAGSDYGYTF. CDR3 DNA sequence: TGTGCCAGCCGCCCGGCGGGATCGGACTATGGCTACACCTTC.

This chain links TRBV7-2 with TRBJ2-1; D unclear. V lost 5 bases and J lost 8, with 10 bases in between. The CDR3 contains 12 residues. Germline V lookup: CDR1 SGHTA, CDR2 FQGNSA. CDR3 region: CASSHNRYEQFF. The CDR3 DNA is TGTGCCAGCAGCCATAATCGGTATGAGCAGTTCTTC.

The rearrangement links TRBV9 to TRBJ2-5, with 12 bases that match TRBD2. The CDR3 spans 15 residues. CDR1 is SGDLS and CDR2 is YYNGEE in the germline V gene. After removal of 0 bases from V and 5 bases from J, the junction contained 2 bases not matched to a gene. In nucleotides, the CDR3 is TGTGCCAGCAGCGTAGGGCTAGCGGGGGGGGAGACCCAGTACTTC. Translating gives CASSVGLAGGETQYF.

CDR3 region: CASSPSTGGNTQYF. CDR3 DNA sequence: TGTGCCAGCAGCCCATCGACAGGGGGCAATACGCAGTATTTT. The chain couples TRBV9 to TRBJ2-3; TRBD1 matches 10 bases. Germline loops: CDR1 SGDLS, CDR2 YYNGEE. Trimming at V came to 4 bases and at J to 7 bases, leaving 6 bases not matched to a gene. CDR3 length: 14 amino acids.

The V call is TRBV23-1, the J call TRBJ2-1, with TRBD2 identical over 8 bases. TRBV23-1 is recorded as an ORF, its role being uncertain. This CDR3 is built from 13 residues. The CDR3 here is CAPAGVFWDEQFF. In DNA form, the CDR3 reads TGCGCTCCAGCGGGAGTATTCTGGGATGAGCAGTTCTTC.

This clone showed up just once. The chain recombines TRBV5-6 with TRBJ1-4; D possibly corresponds to TRBD1 (5 bases). CDR1 SGHDT and CDR2 YYEEEE come from the germline V gene. The V end lost 4 bases, the J end lost 5 bases, and 15 bases lay between the germline ends. The CDR3 length is 15 residues. The chain's CDR3 is CASSVLGRGNEKLFF. As DNA, the CDR3 is TGTGCCAGCAGCGTATTGGGGAGGGGAAATGAAAAACTGTTTTTT.

The genes are TRBV18 and TRBJ2-1; 14 positions agree with TRBD2. The junction had 5 bases not matched to a gene; V was cut back by 3 bases and J by 4 bases. CDR3 length equals 17 residues. In germline, CDR1 is KGHSH, CDR2 LQKENI. CDR3 bases: TGTGCCAGCTCACCGGGACTAGCGGGAGAAAGGTACAATGAGCAGTTCTTC. Amino acids: CASSPGLAGERYNEQFF.

This chain joins TRBV5-5 and TRBJ2-5; 10 nucleotides line up with TRBD1. The end of the DNA fits TRBJ2-7 better, so the J call may be wrong. Germline V CDR1 and CDR2: SGHKS, YYEKEE (reference sequence). The CDR3 sequence is 15 residues long. The CDR3: CASSPTGTGVYEQYF. Here the CDR3 DNA reads TGTGCCAGCAGCCCGACCGGGACAGGGGTCTACGAGCAGTACTTC.